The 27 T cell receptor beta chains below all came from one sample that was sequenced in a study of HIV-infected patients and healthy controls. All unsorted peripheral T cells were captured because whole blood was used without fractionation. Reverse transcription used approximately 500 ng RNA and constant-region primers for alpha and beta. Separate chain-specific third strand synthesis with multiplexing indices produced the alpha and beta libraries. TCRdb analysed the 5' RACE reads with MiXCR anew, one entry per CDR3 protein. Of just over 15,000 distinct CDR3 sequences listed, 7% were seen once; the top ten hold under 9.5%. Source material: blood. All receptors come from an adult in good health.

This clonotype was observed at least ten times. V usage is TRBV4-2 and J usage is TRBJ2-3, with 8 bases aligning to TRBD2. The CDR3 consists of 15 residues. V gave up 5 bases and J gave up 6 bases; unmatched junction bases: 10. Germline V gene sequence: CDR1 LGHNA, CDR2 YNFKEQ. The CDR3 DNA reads TGTGCCAGCAGCATGGGGCGGGGGGAATCGGATACGCAGTATTTT. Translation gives CASSMGRGESDTQYF.

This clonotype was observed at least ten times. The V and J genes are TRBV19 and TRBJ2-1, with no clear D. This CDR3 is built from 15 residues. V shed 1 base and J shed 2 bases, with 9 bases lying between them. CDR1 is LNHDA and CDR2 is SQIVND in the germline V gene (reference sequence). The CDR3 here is CASSIGDAAYNEQFF. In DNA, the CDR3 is TGTGCCAGTAGTATAGGTGACGCAGCCTACAATGAGCAGTTCTTC.

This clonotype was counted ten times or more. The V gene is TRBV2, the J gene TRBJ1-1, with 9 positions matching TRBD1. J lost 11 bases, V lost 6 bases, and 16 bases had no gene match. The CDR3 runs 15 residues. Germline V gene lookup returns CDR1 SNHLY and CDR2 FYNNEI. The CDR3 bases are TGTGCCAGCAGGGACCTGGACAGGGGAATTTTTGGGGCTTTCTTT. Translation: CASRDLDRGIFGAFF.

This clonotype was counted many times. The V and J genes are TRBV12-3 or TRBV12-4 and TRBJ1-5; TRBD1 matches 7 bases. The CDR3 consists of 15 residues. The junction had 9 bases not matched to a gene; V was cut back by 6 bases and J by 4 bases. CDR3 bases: TGTGCCAGCAGCCCATTAACAGGGGTTAATCAGCCCCAGCATTTT. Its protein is CASSPLTGVNQPQHF.

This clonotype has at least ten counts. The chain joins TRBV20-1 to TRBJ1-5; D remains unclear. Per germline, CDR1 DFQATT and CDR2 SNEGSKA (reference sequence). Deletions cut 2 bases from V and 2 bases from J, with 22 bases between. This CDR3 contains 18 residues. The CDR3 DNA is TGCAGTGCTAGATCCGGATCCGCAGGTATTCAGGGCAATCAGCCCCAGCATTTT. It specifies CSARSGSAGIQGNQPQHF.

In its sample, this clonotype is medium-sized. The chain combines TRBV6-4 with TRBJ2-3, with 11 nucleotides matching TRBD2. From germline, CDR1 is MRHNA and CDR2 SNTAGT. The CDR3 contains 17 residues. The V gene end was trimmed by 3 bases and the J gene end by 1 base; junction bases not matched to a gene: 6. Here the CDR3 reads CASSEQTSGGGTDTQYF. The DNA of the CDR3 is TGTGCCAGCAGTGAACAAACTAGCGGGGGAGGCACAGATACGCAGTATTTT.

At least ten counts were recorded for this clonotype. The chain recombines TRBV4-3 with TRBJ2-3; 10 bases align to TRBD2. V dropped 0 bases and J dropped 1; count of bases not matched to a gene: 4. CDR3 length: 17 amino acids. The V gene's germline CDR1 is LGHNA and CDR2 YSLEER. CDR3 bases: TGCGCCAGCAGCCAAGAAACCGGGACTAGCGGCACAGATACGCAGTATTTT. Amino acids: CASSQETGTSGTDTQYF.

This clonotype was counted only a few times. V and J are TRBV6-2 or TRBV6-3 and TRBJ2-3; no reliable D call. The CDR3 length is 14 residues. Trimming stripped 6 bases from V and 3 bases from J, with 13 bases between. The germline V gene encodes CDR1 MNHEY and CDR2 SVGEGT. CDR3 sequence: CASSSPPPTDTQYF. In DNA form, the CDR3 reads TGTGCCAGCAGCTCCCCACCCCCTACAGATACGCAGTATTTT.

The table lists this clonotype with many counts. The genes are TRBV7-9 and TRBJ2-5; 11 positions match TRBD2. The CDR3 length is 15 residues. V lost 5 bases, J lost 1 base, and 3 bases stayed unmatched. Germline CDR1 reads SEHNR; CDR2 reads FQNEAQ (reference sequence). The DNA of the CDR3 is TGTGCCAGCAGCCCCGGGACTAGCGGCCAAGAGACCCAGTACTTC. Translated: CASSPGTSGQETQYF.

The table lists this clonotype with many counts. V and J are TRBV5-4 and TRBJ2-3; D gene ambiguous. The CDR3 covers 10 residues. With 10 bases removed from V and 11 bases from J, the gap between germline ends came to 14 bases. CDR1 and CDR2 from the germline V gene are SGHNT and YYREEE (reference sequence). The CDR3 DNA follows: TGTGCCTGCTCACGTGTTTGGCAGTATTTT. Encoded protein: CACSRVWQYF.

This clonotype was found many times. CDR3 in DNA: TGTGCCATCAGTGTGGGACTAGAAGCAGATACGCAGTATTTT. It is translated as CAISVGLEADTQYF. The genes are TRBV10-3 and TRBJ2-3; TRBD2 aligns across 8 bases. Looked up from germline, CDR1 is ENHRY and CDR2 is SYGVKD. V lost 4 bases to trimming and J lost 4 bases; unmatched junction nucleotides: 4. This CDR3 has 14 residues.

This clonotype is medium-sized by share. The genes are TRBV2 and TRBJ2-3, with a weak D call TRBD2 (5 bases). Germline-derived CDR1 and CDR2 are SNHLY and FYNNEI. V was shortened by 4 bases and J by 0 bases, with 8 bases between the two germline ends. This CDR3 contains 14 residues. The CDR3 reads CASSVGGSTDTQYF. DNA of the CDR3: TGTGCCAGCAGTGTTGGCGGGAGCACAGATACGCAGTATTTT.

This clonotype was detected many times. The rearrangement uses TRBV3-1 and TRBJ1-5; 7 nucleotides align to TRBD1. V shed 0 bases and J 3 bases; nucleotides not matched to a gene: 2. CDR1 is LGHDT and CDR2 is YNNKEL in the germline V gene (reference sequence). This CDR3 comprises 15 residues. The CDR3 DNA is TGTGCCAGCAGCCAAGACGGACAGGACAATCAGCCCCAGCATTTT. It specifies CASSQDGQDNQPQHF. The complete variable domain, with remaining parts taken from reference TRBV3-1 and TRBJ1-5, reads DTAVSQTPKYLVTQMGNDKSIKCEQNLGHDTMYWYKQDSKKFLKIMFSYNNKELIINETVPNRFSPKSPDKAHLNLHINSLELGDSAVYFCASSQDGQDNQPQHFGDGTRLSIL.

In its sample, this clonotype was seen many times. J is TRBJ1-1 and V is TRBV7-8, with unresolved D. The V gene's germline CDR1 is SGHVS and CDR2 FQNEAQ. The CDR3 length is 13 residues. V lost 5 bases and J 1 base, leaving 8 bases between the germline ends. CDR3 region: CASSPTPNTEAFF. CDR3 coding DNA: TGTGCCAGCAGCCCTACACCGAACACTGAAGCTTTCTTT.

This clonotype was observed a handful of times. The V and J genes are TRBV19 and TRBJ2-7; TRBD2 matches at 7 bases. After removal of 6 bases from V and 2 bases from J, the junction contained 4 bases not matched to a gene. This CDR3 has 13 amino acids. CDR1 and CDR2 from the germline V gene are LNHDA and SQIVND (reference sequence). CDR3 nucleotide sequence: TGTGCCAGTAGCGAGCGGGGAACCTACGAGCAGTACTTC. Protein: CASSERGTYEQYF.

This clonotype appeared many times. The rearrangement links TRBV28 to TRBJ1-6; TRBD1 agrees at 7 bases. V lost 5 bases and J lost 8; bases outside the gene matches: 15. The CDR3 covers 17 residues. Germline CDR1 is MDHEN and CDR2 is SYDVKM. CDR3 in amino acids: CASSGHRGGAGDSPLHF. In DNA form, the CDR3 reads TGTGCCAGCAGTGGTCACAGGGGCGGTGCCGGGGATTCACCCCTCCACTTT.

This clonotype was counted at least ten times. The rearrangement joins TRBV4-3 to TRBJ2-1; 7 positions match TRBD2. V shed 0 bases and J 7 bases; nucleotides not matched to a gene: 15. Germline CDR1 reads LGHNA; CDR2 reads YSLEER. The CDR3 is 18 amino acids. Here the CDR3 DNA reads TGCGCCAGCAGCCAAGATCGAAGAGGCGGGGGACGGTCGAATGAGCAGTTCTTC. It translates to CASSQDRRGGGRSNEQFF.

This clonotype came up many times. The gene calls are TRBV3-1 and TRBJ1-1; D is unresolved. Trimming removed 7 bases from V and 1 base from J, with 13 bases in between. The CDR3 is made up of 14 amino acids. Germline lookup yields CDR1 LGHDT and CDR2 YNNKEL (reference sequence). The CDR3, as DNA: TGTGCCAGCAAAATCCGCGATACGAACACTGAAGCTTTCTTT. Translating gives CASKIRDTNTEAFF.

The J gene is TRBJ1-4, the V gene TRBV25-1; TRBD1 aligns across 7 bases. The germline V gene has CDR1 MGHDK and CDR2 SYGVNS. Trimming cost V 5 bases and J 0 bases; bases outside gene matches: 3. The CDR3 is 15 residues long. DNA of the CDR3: TGTGCCAGCAGTACTCAGGGGGCAACTAATGAAAAACTGTTTTTT. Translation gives CASSTQGATNEKLFF.

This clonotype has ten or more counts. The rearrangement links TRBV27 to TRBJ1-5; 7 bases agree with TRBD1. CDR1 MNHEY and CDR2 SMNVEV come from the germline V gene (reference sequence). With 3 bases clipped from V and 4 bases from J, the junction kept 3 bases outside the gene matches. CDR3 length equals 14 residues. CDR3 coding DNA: TGTGCCAGCAGTTTCACAGGGGCGAATCAGCCCCAGCATTTT. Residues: CASSFTGANQPQHF.

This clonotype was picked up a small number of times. The CDR3 DNA is TGTGCCAGCAGAACACAGGGGGCAAGCTACAATGAGCAGTTCTTC. This gives the protein CASRTQGASYNEQFF. This chain uses TRBV28 with TRBJ2-1; TRBD1 aligns across 9 bases. CDR1 MDHEN and CDR2 SYDVKM come from the germline V gene. The V and J ends lost 6 bases and 3 bases, in that order; junction bases with no gene match: 6. This CDR3 contains 15 residues.

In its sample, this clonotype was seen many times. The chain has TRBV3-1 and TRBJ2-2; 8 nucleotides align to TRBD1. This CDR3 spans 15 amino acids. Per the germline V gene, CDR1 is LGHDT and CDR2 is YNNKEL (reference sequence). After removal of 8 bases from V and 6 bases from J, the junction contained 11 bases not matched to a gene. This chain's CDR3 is CASGRQGTKAGELFF. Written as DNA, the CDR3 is TGTGCCAGCGGAAGACAGGGGACGAAGGCCGGGGAGCTGTTTTTT.

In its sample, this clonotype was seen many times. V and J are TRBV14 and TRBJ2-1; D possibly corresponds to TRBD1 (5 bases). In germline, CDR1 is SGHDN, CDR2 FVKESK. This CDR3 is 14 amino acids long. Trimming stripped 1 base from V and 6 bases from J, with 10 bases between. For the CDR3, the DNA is TGTGCCAGCAGCCAAGGGGGCTTTTCCAATGAGCAGTTCTTC. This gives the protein CASSQGGFSNEQFF.

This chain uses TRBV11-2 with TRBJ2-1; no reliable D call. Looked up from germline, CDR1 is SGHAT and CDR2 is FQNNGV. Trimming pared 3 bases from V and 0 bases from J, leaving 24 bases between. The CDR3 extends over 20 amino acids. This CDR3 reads CASSFPPHNPDLRSYNEQFF. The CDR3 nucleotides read TGTGCCAGCAGCTTCCCCCCGCATAACCCGGACCTTCGCTCCTACAATGAGCAGTTCTTC.

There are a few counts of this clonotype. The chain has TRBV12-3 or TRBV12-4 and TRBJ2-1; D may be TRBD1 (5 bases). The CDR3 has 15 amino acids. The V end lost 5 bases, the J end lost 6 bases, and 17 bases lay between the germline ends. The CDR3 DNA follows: TGTGCCAGCAGTCCCCAGGGCTATTTGGGCAATGAGCAGTTCTTC. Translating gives CASSPQGYLGNEQFF.

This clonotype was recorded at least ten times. The CDR3 is CASSSQGYQETQYF. The CDR3 nucleotides read TGTGCCAGCAGCTCGCAGGGATATCAAGAGACCCAGTACTTC. This chain connects TRBV28 to TRBJ2-5; D possibly corresponds to TRBD1 (5 bases). The CDR3 loop spans 14 amino acids. V was clipped by 6 bases and J by 2 bases, with 13 bases between them. Germline-derived CDR1 and CDR2 are MDHEN and SYDVKM.

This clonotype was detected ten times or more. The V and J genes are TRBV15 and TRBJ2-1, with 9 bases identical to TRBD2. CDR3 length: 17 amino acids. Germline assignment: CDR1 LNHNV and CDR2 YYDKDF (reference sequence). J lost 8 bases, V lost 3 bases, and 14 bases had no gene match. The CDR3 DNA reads TGTGCCACCAGCAGGTTGGGGCTAGCGGGAAATTGGGATGAGCAGTTCTTC. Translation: CATSRLGLAGNWDEQFF.